This is a list of T cell receptor beta chains from one sample in a study of blood T cell repertoires in COVID-19. Profiled with immunoSEQ multiplex PCR; TCRdb holds only in-frame clones, not every one. This sample has over 300,000 clones, with approximately 85% found just once. Input material: peripheral blood. The receptors were gathered from a human donor in a cohort sampled during active COVID-19. Both conserved end residues are part of each CDR3. The order of the fields is V gene, CDR3 protein.

TRBV19 CAAALPGEYGYTF
TRBV2 CASSERTGGYNEQFF
TRBV19 CASRDRGAGELFF
TRBV6-1 CASSGRVGTGDEKLFF
TRBV12-5 CASGTSGGKLGYEQYF
TRBV7-9 CASSFPGAVYEQYF
TRBV6-5 CASSPPPARNNEQFF
TRBV11-3 CASSPSGTGGDYEQYF
TRBV27 CASSGRNTEAFF
TRBV18 CASSLVGQGNSPLHF
TRBV5-4 CASSSPGDYGYTF
TRBV5-5 CASSLDRVDTEAFF
TRBV3-1/TRBV3-2 CASSPGLAGYEQYF
TRBV19 CASSITPTYEQYF
TRBV6-5 CASLLAGYEQYF
TRBV5-8 CASSLAKSPGRGTDTQYF
TRBV24-1 CASDIRGAYRSYEQYF
TRBV18 CASSPFRDRVGYEQYF
TRBV30 CAWSVGGRNTEAFF
TRBV27 CASSLRVQVGDTEAFF
TRBV24-1 CATSAGVAGVTDTQYF
TRBV3-1/TRBV3-2 CAARGGSLNEQFF
TRBV5-1 CASSFGIPLKDIPEAFF
TRBV20-1 CSARGREQYF
TRBV7-9 CASSLDRGREKLFF
TRBV19 CASQQDSYNEQFF
TRBV6-5 CASSYSGSGRYNEQFF
TRBV7-9 CASSPGTTSSGNTIYF
TRBV9 CASSVAVDPGGHHYGYTF
TRBV7-2 CASSSYLASEQYF
TRBV14 CASSQEAGNEKLFF
TRBV19 CASMRIAGRNTGELFF
TRBV5-1 CASSLRLAGGTGELFF
TRBV15 CATSRWDRGRVDPRYSNQPQHF
TRBV11-2 CASSLERKSSGNTIYF
TRBV27 CASSLGSGTNNYEQYF
TRBV10-3 CAISEQGYEQYF
TRBV5-4 CASSFGLNEQFF
TRBV9 CASSPHISGANVLTF